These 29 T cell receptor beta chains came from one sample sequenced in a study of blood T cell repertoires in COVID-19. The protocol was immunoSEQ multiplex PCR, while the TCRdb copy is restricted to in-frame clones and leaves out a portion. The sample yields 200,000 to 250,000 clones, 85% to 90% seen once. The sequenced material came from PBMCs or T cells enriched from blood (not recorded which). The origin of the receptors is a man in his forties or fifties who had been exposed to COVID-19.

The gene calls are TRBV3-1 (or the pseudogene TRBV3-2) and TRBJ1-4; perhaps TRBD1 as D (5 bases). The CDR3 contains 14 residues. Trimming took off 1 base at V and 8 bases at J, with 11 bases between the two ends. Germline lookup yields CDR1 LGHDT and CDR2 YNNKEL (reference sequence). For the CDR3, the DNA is TGTGCCAGCAGCCAAGCGGGGGGTCGAGAAAAACTGTTTTTT. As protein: CASSQAGGREKLFF.

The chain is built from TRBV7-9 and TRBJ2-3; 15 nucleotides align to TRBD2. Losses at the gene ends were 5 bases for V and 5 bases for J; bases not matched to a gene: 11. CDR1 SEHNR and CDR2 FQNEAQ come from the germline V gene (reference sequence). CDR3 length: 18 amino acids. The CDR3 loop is CASSKGLAGGPHQDTQYF. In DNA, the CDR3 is TGTGCCAGCAGCAAAGGACTAGCGGGAGGGCCTCACCAAGATACGCAGTATTTT.

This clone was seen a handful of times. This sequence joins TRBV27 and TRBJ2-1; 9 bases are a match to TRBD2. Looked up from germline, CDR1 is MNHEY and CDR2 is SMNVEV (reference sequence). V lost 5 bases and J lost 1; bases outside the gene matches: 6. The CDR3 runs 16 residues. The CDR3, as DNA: TGTGCCAGCAGTCCGGACCTAGCGGGGTCCTACAATGAGCAGTTCTTC. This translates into CASSPDLAGSYNEQFF.

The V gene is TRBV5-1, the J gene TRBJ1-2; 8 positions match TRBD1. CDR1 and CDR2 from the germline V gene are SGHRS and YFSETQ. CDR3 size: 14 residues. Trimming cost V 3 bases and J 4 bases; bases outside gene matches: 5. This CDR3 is CASSSTTGGYGYTF. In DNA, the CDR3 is TGCGCCAGCAGCTCAACCACAGGGGGCTATGGCTACACCTTC.

The CDR3 nucleotides read TGCGCCAGCAGCCAAGCGCTCCTCCGGGTCTTAGAAGCTTTCTTT. It translates to CASSQALLRVLEAFF. The chain uses TRBV4-1 and TRBJ1-1; D is uncertain. Looked up from germline, CDR1 is MGHRA and CDR2 is YSYEKL. The CDR3 runs to 15 residues. V lost 1 base and J 8 bases, leaving 17 bases between the germline ends.

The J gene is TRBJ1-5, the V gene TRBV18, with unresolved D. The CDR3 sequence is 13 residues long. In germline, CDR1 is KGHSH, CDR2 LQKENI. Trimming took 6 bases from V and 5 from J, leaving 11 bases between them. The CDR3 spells CASSRDQDQPQHF. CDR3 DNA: TGTGCCAGCTCTCGAGACCAGGATCAGCCCCAGCATTTT.

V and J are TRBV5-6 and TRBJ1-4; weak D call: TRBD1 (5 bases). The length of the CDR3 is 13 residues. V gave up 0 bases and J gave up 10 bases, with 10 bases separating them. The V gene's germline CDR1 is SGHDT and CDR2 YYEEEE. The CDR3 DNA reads TGTGCCAGCAGCTTGGGGAGGGGCCCAAAACTGTTTTTT. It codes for CASSLGRGPKLFF.

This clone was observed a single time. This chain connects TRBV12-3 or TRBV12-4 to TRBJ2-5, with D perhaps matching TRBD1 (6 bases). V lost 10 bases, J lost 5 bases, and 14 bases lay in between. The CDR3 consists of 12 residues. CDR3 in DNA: TGTGCCATTCAGGGGATGGGGGAGACCCAGTACTTC. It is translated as CAIQGMGETQYF.

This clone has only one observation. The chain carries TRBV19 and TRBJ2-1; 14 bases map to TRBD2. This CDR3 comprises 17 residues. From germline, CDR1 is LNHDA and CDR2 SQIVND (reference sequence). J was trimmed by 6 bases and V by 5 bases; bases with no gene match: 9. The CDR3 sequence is CASSLMGTSGSANEQFF. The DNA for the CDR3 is TGTGCCAGTAGTTTGATGGGGACTAGCGGGAGTGCCAATGAGCAGTTCTTC.

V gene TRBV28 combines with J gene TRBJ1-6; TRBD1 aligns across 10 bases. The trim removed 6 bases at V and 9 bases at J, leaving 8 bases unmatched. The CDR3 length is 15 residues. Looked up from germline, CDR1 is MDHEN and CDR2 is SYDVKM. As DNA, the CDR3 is TGTGCCAGCAGCCATATGACAGGGGGCCCTTCACCCCTCCACTTT. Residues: CASSHMTGGPSPLHF.

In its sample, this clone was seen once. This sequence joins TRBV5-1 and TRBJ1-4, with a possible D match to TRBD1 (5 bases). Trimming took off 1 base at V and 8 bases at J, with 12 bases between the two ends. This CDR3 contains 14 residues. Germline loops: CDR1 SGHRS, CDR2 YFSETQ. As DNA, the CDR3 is TGCGCCAGCAGCTTGTTGTTGGGGCGGGAAAAACTGTTTTTT. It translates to CASSLLLGREKLFF.

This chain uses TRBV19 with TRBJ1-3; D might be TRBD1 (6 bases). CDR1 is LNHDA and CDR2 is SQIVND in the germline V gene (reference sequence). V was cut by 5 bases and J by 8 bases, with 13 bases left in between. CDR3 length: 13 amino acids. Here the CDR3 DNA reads TGTGCCAGTAGTGACAGGATTCTGGACACCATATATTTT. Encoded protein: CASSDRILDTIYF.

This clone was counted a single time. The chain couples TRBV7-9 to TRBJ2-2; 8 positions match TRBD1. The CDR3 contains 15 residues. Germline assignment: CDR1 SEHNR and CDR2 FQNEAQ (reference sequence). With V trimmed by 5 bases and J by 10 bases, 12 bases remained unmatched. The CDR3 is CASSTGTGRAVELFF. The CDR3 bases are TGTGCCAGCAGCACCGGGACAGGTCGTGCCGTGGAGCTGTTTTTT.

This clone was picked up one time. CDR3 coding DNA: TGTGCCAGCAGTGAATCCGGCGGGACAGGGGGTTTTGAGCAGTTCTTC. This gives the protein CASSESGGTGGFEQFF. This chain joins TRBV25-1 and TRBJ2-1; 11 bases are a match to TRBD1. Trimming removed 1 base from V and 9 bases from J; junction bases left unmatched: 8. The CDR3 totals 16 residues. Germline V lookup: CDR1 MGHDK, CDR2 SYGVNS.

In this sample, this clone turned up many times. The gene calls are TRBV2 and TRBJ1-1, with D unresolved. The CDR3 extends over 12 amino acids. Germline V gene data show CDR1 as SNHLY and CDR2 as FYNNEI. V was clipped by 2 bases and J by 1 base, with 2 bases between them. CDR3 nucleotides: TGTGCCAGCAGTGAACAGAACACTGAAGCTTTCTTT. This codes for CASSEQNTEAFF.

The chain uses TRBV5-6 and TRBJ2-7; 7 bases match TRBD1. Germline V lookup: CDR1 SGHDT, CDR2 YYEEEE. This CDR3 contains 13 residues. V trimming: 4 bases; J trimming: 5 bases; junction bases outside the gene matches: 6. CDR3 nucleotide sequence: TGTGCCAGCAGCGGAGACAGGGTTCACGAGCAGTACTTC. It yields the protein CASSGDRVHEQYF.

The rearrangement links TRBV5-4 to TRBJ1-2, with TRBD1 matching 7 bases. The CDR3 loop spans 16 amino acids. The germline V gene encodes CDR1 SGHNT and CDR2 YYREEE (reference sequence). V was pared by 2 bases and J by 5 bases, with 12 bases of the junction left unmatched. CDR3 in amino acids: CASSFSPTGQWYGYTF. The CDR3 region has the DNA TGTGCCAGCAGCTTTAGCCCGACAGGGCAGTGGTATGGCTACACCTTC.

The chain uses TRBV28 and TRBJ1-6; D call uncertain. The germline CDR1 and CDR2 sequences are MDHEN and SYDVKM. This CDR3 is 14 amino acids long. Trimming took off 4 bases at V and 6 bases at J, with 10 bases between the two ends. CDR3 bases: TGTGCCAGCAGTTCGACTGCTATTAATTCACCCCTCCACTTT. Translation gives CASSSTAINSPLHF.

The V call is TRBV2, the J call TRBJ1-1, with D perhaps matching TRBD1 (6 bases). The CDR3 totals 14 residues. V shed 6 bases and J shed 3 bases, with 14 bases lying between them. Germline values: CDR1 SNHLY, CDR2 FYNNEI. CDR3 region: CASSSLRQDTEAFF. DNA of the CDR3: TGTGCCAGCAGCTCCTTACGACAGGACACTGAAGCTTTCTTT.

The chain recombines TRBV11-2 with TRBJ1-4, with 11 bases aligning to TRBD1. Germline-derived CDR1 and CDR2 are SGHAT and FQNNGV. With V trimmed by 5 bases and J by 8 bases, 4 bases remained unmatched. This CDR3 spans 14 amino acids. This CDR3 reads CASSVGQGAEKLFF. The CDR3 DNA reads TGTGCCAGCAGCGTAGGACAGGGGGCGGAAAAACTGTTTTTT.

CDR3 sequence (DNA): TGTGCCAGCAGTAGGTGGAGCACCGGGGAGCTGTTTTTT. It codes for CASSRWSTGELFF. J is TRBJ2-2 and V is TRBV12-3 or TRBV12-4; no reliable D call. Trimming stripped 5 bases from V and 4 bases from J, with 8 bases between. This CDR3 comprises 13 residues.

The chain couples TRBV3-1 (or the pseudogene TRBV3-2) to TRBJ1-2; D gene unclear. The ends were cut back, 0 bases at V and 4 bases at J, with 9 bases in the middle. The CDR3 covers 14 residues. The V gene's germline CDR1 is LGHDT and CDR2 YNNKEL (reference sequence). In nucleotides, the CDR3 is TGTGCCAGCAGCCAAGAGACTCCACTCTATGGCTACACCTTC. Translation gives CASSQETPLYGYTF.

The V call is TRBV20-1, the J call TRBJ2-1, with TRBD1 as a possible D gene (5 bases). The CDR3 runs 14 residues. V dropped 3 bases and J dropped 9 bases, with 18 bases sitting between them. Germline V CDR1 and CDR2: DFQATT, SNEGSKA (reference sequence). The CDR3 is CSASQPGLEIEQFF. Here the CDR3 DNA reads TGCAGTGCTAGTCAGCCAGGGTTGGAAATTGAGCAGTTCTTC.

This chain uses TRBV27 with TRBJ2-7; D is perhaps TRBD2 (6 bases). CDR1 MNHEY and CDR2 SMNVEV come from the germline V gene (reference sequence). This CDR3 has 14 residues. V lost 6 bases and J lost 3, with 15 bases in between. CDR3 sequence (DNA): TGTGCCAGCAGCGCCGGAGGGTCGTACTACGAGCAGTACGTC. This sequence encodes CASSAGGSYYEQYV.

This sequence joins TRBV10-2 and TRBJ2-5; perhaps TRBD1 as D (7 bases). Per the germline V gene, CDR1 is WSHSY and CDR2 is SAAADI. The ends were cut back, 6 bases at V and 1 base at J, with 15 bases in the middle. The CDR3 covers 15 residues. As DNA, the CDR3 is TGCGCCAGCAGCCGCGGGACAGCGAGCCAAGAGACCCAGTACTTC. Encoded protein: CASSRGTASQETQYF.

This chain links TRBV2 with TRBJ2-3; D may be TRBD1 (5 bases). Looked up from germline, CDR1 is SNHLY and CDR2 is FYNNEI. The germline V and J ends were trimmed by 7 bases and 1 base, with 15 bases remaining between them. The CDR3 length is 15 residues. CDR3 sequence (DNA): TGTGCCAGCATCGGAGAAAGGGGTCGCACAGATACGCAGTATTTT. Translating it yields CASIGERGRTDTQYF.

CDR3 coding DNA: TGTGCCTGGAGTGTTTACGGGGTCGGGCAGCCCCAGCATTTT. Translated: CAWSVYGVGQPQHF. The rearrangement uses TRBV30 and TRBJ1-5; unclear D gene. CDR1 is GTSNPN and CDR2 is SVGIG in the germline V gene (reference sequence). Trimming removed 0 bases from V and 7 bases from J, with 13 bases in between. This CDR3 is built from 14 residues. Looking up the rest from reference TRBV30 and TRBJ1-5 gives the full variable domain: SQTIHQWPATLVQPVGSPLSLECTVEGTSNPNLYWYRQAAGRGLQLLFYSVGIGQISSEVPQNLSASRPQDRQFILSSKKLLLSDSGFYLCAWSVYGVGQPQHFGDGTRLSIL.

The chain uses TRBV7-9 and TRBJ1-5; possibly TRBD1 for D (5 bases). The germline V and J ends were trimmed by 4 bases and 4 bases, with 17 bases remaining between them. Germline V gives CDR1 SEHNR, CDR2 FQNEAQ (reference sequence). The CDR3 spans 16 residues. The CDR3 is CASSSDQGLHNQPQHF. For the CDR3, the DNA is TGTGCCAGCAGCTCCGACCAGGGCCTACATAATCAGCCCCAGCATTTT.

As DNA, the CDR3 is TGTGCCAGCAGTCCCCGGGGGGTAGCGGGAGCTACCTACAATGAGCAGTTCTTC. It is translated as CASSPRGVAGATYNEQFF. The chain combines TRBV27 with TRBJ2-1; 9 bases map to TRBD2. CDR3 size: 18 residues. The germline gives CDR1 MNHEY, CDR2 SMNVEV (reference sequence). The ends lost 5 bases at V and 2 bases at J; junction bases unmatched: 13.